A selection of T cell receptor beta chains follows, all from one sample in a study of T-cell reconstitution after alpha-beta-depleted transplantation in children. TCRdb reprocessed the PCR reads via MiXCR and lists one record per CDR3 protein. The sample has under 85,000 distinct CDR3 sequences; approximately 18% are singletons. The source material was PBMCs, mostly from graft donor cells, sampled 360 days after TCRalphabeta/CD19-depleted stem cell transplant. The origin of the receptors is a male patient between 2 and 15 years old who had a stem cell transplant for acute lymphoblastic leukemia, so the T cells may come from the graft donor. CDR3s include the opening cysteine and the closing phenylalanine or tryptophan. The order of the fields is clone size, J gene, D gene, V gene, CDR3 protein, CDR3 DNA. The D gene is left open where the match is weak. Expanded clones are given a class, and other clones once, few, many or no size at all.

size: few; J: TRBJ2-4; D: TRBD1; V: TRBV11-1; CDR3: CASSLVPGTGGDKNIQYF; DNA: TGTGCCAGCAGCTTAGTGCCCGGGACAGGGGGTGACAAAAACATTCAGTACTTC
size: NA; J: TRBJ2-1; D: NA; V: TRBV10-3; CDR3: CAISESVASEQFF; DNA: TGTGCCATCAGTGAGTCGGTTGCAAGTGAGCAGTTCTTC
size: few; J: TRBJ2-1; D: TRBD2; V: TRBV5-1; CDR3: CASSQGLGRYNEQFF; DNA: TGCGCCAGCAGCCAGGGACTAGGTCGATACAATGAGCAGTTCTTC
size: NA; J: TRBJ2-1; D: NA; V: TRBV11-2; CDR3: CASSLMPIGEQFF; DNA: TGTGCCAGCAGCTTAATGCCTATCGGTGAGCAGTTCTTC
size: many; J: TRBJ1-5; D: NA; V: TRBV5-1; CDR3: CASSLSGGNQPQHF; DNA: TGCGCCAGCAGCTTGTCAGGCGGAAATCAGCCCCAGCATTTT
size: NA; J: TRBJ2-7; D: TRBD1; V: TRBV24-1; CDR3: CAFPGQGRYEQYF; DNA: TGTGCCTTTCCGGGACAGGGTCGGTACGAGCAGTACTTC
size: few; J: TRBJ1-2; D: NA; V: TRBV7-2; CDR3: CASRIYGYTF; DNA: TGTGCCAGCAGGATCTATGGCTACACCTTC
size: few; J: TRBJ2-7; D: TRBD1; V: TRBV5-1; CDR3: CASSLGDRPLTYEQYF; DNA: TGCGCCAGCAGCTTGGGGGACAGGCCACTAACCTACGAGCAGTACTTC
size: few; J: TRBJ2-1; D: NA; V: TRBV20-1; CDR3: CSARKDLHEQFF; DNA: TGCAGTGCTAGAAAGGATCTCCATGAGCAGTTCTTC
size: NA; J: TRBJ1-5; D: TRBD1; V: TRBV5-5; CDR3: CASSGGTGSQHF; DNA: TGTGCCAGCAGCGGTGGGACAGGGTCCCAGCATTTT
size: few; J: TRBJ2-5; D: TRBD2; V: TRBV12-3/TRBV12-4; CDR3: CASRLGLAGVETQYF; DNA: TGTGCCAGCAGACTGGGACTAGCGGGAGTCGAGACCCAGTACTTC
size: few; J: TRBJ2-7; D: NA; V: TRBV5-1; CDR3: CASSLDGTPYEQYF; DNA: TGCGCCAGCAGCTTGGATGGGACACCTTACGAGCAGTACTTC
size: many; J: TRBJ1-1; D: TRBD1; V: TRBV12-3/TRBV12-4; CDR3: CASSLDRGYTEAFF; DNA: TGTGCCAGCAGTTTAGACAGGGGGTACACTGAAGCTTTCTTT
size: many; J: TRBJ2-1; D: NA; V: TRBV7-8; CDR3: CASSLGARTNEQFF; DNA: TGTGCCAGCAGCTTAGGGGCTAGGACCAATGAGCAGTTCTTC
size: NA; J: TRBJ2-5; D: NA; V: TRBV5-5; CDR3: CASSPRATGLGKTQYF; DNA: TGTGCCAGCAGCCCCCGGGCCACCGGTTTAGGCAAGACCCAGTACTTC
size: NA; J: TRBJ2-7; D: NA; V: TRBV6-5; CDR3: CASSYSARGVYEQYF; DNA: TGTGCCAGCAGTTACTCCGCCAGGGGAGTCTACGAGCAGTACTTC
size: NA; J: TRBJ2-2; D: TRBD1; V: TRBV5-1; CDR3: CASSWTGTTGELFF; DNA: TGCGCCAGCAGCTGGACAGGGACGACCGGGGAGCTGTTTTTT
size: NA; J: TRBJ2-5; D: NA; V: TRBV5-5; CDR3: CASSLRGRVMETQYF; DNA: TGTGCCAGCAGCTTGAGGGGCAGGGTCATGGAGACCCAGTACTTC
size: few; J: TRBJ2-7; D: NA; V: TRBV5-4; CDR3: CASSVAANSYEQYF; DNA: TGTGCCAGCAGCGTGGCAGCAAACTCCTACGAGCAGTACTTC
size: many; J: TRBJ1-2; D: TRBD1; V: TRBV28; CDR3: CASSFSDRDYGYTF; DNA: TGTGCCAGCAGTTTCTCCGACAGGGACTATGGCTACACCTTC
size: many; J: TRBJ2-7; D: NA; V: TRBV6-1; CDR3: CASSIQGYEQYF; DNA: TGTGCCAGCAGCATACAGGGCTACGAGCAGTACTTC
size: NA; J: TRBJ2-1; D: TRBD2; V: TRBV24-1; CDR3: CATKSGRLANEQFF; DNA: TGTGCCACCAAGAGCGGGAGACTAGCCAATGAGCAGTTCTTC
size: few; J: TRBJ2-2; D: NA; V: TRBV6-5; CDR3: CASSYFPPSNTGELFF; DNA: TGTGCCAGCAGTTACTTCCCCCCCTCGAACACCGGGGAGCTGTTTTTT
size: NA; J: TRBJ1-2; D: TRBD1; V: TRBV5-5; CDR3: CATSFRDRPGYTF; DNA: TGTGCTACCAGCTTCAGGGACAGGCCGGGCTACACCTTC
size: NA; J: TRBJ1-4; D: NA; V: TRBV18; CDR3: CASSQGRSNEKLFF; DNA: TGTGCCAGCTCACAAGGAAGATCTAATGAAAAACTGTTTTTT
size: NA; J: TRBJ2-3; D: NA; V: TRBV6-1; CDR3: CASGIGLLRDTQYF; DNA: TGTGCCAGCGGTATCGGACTCCTAAGGGATACGCAGTATTTT
size: few; J: TRBJ1-5; D: TRBD1; V: TRBV28; CDR3: CASSLALTGSNQPQHF; DNA: TGTGCCAGCAGTTTAGCTTTGACAGGGTCCAATCAGCCCCAGCATTTT